This entry lists 8 T cell receptor beta chains sequenced from one sample in a study of T-cell reconstitution after alpha-beta-depleted transplantation in children (dated by TCRdb to 2016 to 2018). Preparation of the library involved PCR. Sequencing instrument: Illumina HiSeq 2500. Molecular barcoding was employed in the preparation of TCR libraries, with unique molecular identifiers being used to normalize TCRbeta repertoire quantification. The public reads were run again by TCRdb, first through fastp at Q25 and then through MiXCR, and only productive beta chains were kept. Each record represents a unique CDR3 protein, reported with the most common genes and DNA among its rows. The sample contains 360,000 or so distinct CDR3 sequences, approximately 20% of them found a single time. Of the sample, around 4% falls within the top ten clones. This material consisted of PBMCs from the stem cell graft donor, taken from the stem cell graft. The source of these receptors is a human donor who donated a stem cell graft to a child with acute myeloid leukemia.

The genes are TRBV4-2 and TRBJ2-1; D unclear. The CDR3 runs to 15 residues. Germline V gene sequence: CDR1 LGHNA, CDR2 YNFKEQ. V lost 0 bases and J 6 bases, leaving 12 bases between the germline ends. The CDR3 region is CASSQDRPEPNEQFF. For the CDR3, the DNA is TGTGCCAGCAGCCAAGATCGGCCAGAACCCAATGAGCAGTTCTTC.

This clonotype showed up just a few times. This chain joins TRBV10-2 and TRBJ2-1; D is possibly TRBD2 (6 bases). The CDR3 consists of 12 residues. Germline CDR1 is WSHSY and CDR2 is SAAADI. V dropped 6 bases and J dropped 7 bases, with 10 bases sitting between them. CDR3 DNA: TGCGCCAGCAGCGGGACTCAGAATGAGCAGTTCTTC. It encodes CASSGTQNEQFF.

On this clonotype itself: The junction differs from germline at one of its ends, possibly a read error. The chain couples TRBV7-7 to TRBJ2-3, with 9 bases matching TRBD2. This CDR3 comprises 15 residues. Looked up from germline, CDR1 is SSHAT and CDR2 is FNYEAQ (reference sequence). The CDR3 DNA sequence: TGTGCTAGCAGCTCCACCGGACTAGCGTCAGATACGCAGTATTTT. This codes for CASSSTGLASDTQYF. Drawing the rest from reference TRBV7-7 and TRBJ2-3, the complete variable domain is GAGVSQSPRYKVTKRGQDVTLRCDPISSHATLYWYQQALGQGPEFLTYFNYEAQPDKSGLPSDRFSAERPEGSISTLTIQRTEQRDSAMYRCASSSTGLASDTQYFGPGTRLTVL.

V usage is TRBV5-1 and J usage is TRBJ2-7; possibly TRBD2 for D (6 bases). Trimming took off 0 bases at V and 2 bases at J, with 15 bases between the two ends. Germline values: CDR1 SGHRS, CDR2 YFSETQ. CDR3 size: 16 residues. The DNA of the CDR3 is TGCGCCAGCAGCTTGGTTGGCGGGACCGATGCCTACGAGCAGTACTTC. Its translation: CASSLVGGTDAYEQYF.

The chain has TRBV29-1 and TRBJ2-1; D call uncertain. The V end lost 6 bases, the J end lost 9 bases, and 27 bases lay between the germline ends. CDR1 and CDR2 (germline): SQVTM, ANQGSEA. CDR3 length: 16 amino acids. The CDR3 reads CSVARPGYPSHSEQFF. In DNA form, the CDR3 reads TGCAGCGTAGCCCGCCCGGGCTACCCGTCCCACAGTGAGCAGTTCTTC.

This clonotype has a handful of counts. The chain links TRBV3-1 to TRBJ2-5; D is tentatively TRBD1 or TRBD2 (5 bases each). Trimming left V 1 base short and J 1 base short, with 10 bases between. The germline V gene encodes CDR1 LGHDT and CDR2 YNNKEL (reference sequence). The CDR3 length is 15 residues. The CDR3 loop reads CASSQVTGPQETQYF. For the CDR3, the DNA is TGTGCCAGCAGCCAAGTCACGGGACCCCAAGAGACCCAGTACTTC.

The chain is built from TRBV4-1 and TRBJ2-5, with 11 bases fitting TRBD2. The CDR3 runs 17 residues. The V and J ends lost 5 bases and 7 bases, in that order; junction bases with no gene match: 15. Germline V gene data show CDR1 as MGHRA and CDR2 as YSYEKL. The CDR3 DNA follows: TGCGCCAGCAGCAACCCGAGGACTAGCGGGCGGAGAGGGACCCAGTACTTC. This gives the protein CASSNPRTSGRRGTQYF.

The gene calls are TRBV28 and TRBJ1-3; D is ambiguous. CDR3 size: 11 residues. Germline lookup yields CDR1 MDHEN and CDR2 SYDVKM. V was clipped by 6 bases and J by 8 bases, with 8 bases between them. DNA for the CDR3: TGTGCCAGCAGCGGCGGGGACACCATATATTTT. Translation gives CASSGGDTIYF.